These 17 T cell receptor beta chains came from one sample sequenced in a study of blood T cell repertoires in COVID-19. Assay used: immunoSEQ multiplex PCR; TCRdb lists only in-frame clones, some missing. The table has around 80,000 clones, under 90% seen once; the top ten hold around 14%. The sample was peripheral blood. The receptors stem from a human donor in a cohort sampled during active COVID-19.

This clone showed up just once. In nucleotides, the CDR3 is TGTGCCAGCACCGGACAGACCAATCAGCCCCAGCATTTT. Protein: CASTGQTNQPQHF. V is TRBV6-5 and J is TRBJ1-5, with a tentative D call TRBD1 (6 bases). V lost 7 bases and J 3 bases, leaving 10 bases between the germline ends. The CDR3 runs to 13 residues. Looked up from germline, CDR1 is MNHEY and CDR2 is SVGAGI.

This clone has ten or more counts. The V gene is TRBV6-6, the J gene TRBJ1-4; 8 bases fit TRBD1. Germline CDR1 MNHNY, CDR2 SVGAGI (reference sequence). V lost 5 bases, J lost 5 bases, and 4 bases stayed unmatched. This CDR3 has 14 residues. The CDR3 here is CASSQDRANEKLFF. The CDR3 region has the DNA TGTGCCAGCAGTCAGGACAGGGCGAATGAAAAACTGTTTTTT.

The chain is built from TRBV19 and TRBJ2-3; TRBD2 is a possible D gene (5 bases). The CDR3 runs 14 residues. CDR1 LNHDA and CDR2 SQIVND come from the germline V gene (reference sequence). V lost 6 bases and J lost 5, with 15 bases in between. The CDR3 sequence: CASSTLGGRDTQYF. In DNA form, the CDR3 reads TGTGCCAGTAGCACCCTCGGCGGGCGAGATACGCAGTATTTT.

The genes are TRBV11-2 and TRBJ1-6, with TRBD1 matching over 9 bases. This CDR3 is built from 17 residues. V dropped 5 bases and J dropped 9; count of bases not matched to a gene: 14. Germline values: CDR1 SGHAT, CDR2 FQNNGV. CDR3 sequence reads: CASSPGGGTGSSSPLHF. CDR3 DNA sequence: TGTGCCAGCAGCCCCGGGGGGGGGACAGGGTCAAGTTCACCCCTCCACTTT.

The V call is TRBV19, the J call TRBJ1-1, with D perhaps matching TRBD1 (6 bases). This CDR3 has 13 residues. Germline CDR1 LNHDA, CDR2 SQIVND (reference sequence). Trimming removed 5 bases at V and 9 bases at J, with 16 bases between. As DNA, the CDR3 is TGTGCCAGTAGTTCAAGAGGGGGGGCCAAAGCTTTCTTT. Protein product: CASSSRGGAKAFF. Full variable domain (outside the CDR3, taken from reference TRBV19 and TRBJ1-1): DGGITQSPKYLFRKEGQNVTLSCEQNLNHDAMYWYRQDPGQGLRLIYYSQIVNDFQKGDIAEGYSVSREKKESFPLTVTSAQKNPTAFYLCASSSRGGAKAFFGQGTRLTVV.

J is TRBJ1-2 and V is TRBV6-5; D perhaps matches TRBD1 (5 bases). V dropped 5 bases and J dropped 3 bases, with 10 bases sitting between them. CDR1 and CDR2 (germline): MNHEY, SVGAGI. This CDR3 region has 13 residues. CDR3 region: CASSPREDYGYTF. The CDR3, as DNA: TGTGCCAGCAGTCCCAGGGAAGACTATGGCTACACCTTC.

The chain recombines TRBV5-4 with TRBJ2-7, with TRBD1 identical over 8 bases. This CDR3 has 15 amino acids. The V segment lost 4 bases and the J segment 3 bases; nucleotides outside the gene matches: 9. Germline CDR1 reads SGHNT; CDR2 reads YYREEE (reference sequence). The CDR3 loop reads CASSTRTGKNYEQYF. The CDR3 bases are TGTGCCAGCAGCACCCGGACAGGGAAGAACTACGAGCAGTACTTC.

This chain uses TRBV5-1 with TRBJ1-1; possible D gene TRBD1, 6 bases. The CDR3 covers 14 residues. V shed 6 bases and J shed 1 base, with 13 bases lying between them. Germline CDR1 SGHRS, CDR2 YFSETQ. The CDR3 sequence: CASTSGGPNTEAFF. The CDR3 DNA reads as TGCGCCAGCACTTCGGGGGGGCCGAACACTGAAGCTTTCTTT.

This clone was counted a few times. The rearrangement links TRBV25-1 to TRBJ2-7; 7 bases map to TRBD1. The CDR3 extends over 15 amino acids. Unmatched junction bases numbered 9, after V lost 5 bases and J lost 2 bases. Germline lookup yields CDR1 MGHDK and CDR2 SYGVNS. The CDR3 is CASSSTDRAPYEQYF. Written as DNA, the CDR3 is TGTGCCAGCAGTTCGACCGACAGGGCCCCCTACGAGCAGTACTTC.

The rearrangement joins TRBV5-6 to TRBJ2-1, with 12 bases fitting TRBD2. Germline-derived CDR1 and CDR2 are SGHDT and YYEEEE. The CDR3 is 16 residues long. V was clipped by 2 bases and J by 7 bases; unmatched bases: 7. The CDR3 loop is CASSLPSGGAGNEQFF. As DNA, the CDR3 is TGTGCCAGCAGCTTACCTAGCGGGGGGGCCGGAAATGAGCAGTTCTTC.

V and J are TRBV7-3 and TRBJ2-2; maybe TRBD2 (5 bases). CDR1 and CDR2 (germline): SGHTA, FQGTGA. This CDR3 is 14 amino acids long. V was clipped by 2 bases and J by 1 base, with 5 bases between them. CDR3 region: CASSLAGNTGELFF. The CDR3 DNA follows: TGTGCCAGCAGCTTAGCGGGGAACACCGGGGAGCTGTTTTTT. The whole variable domain, filled in from reference TRBV7-3 and TRBJ2-2, reads GAGVSQTPSNKVTEKGKYVELRCDPISGHTALYWYRQSLGQGPEFLIYFQGTGAADDSGLPNDRFFAVRPEGSVSTLKIQRTERGDSAVYLCASSLAGNTGELFFGEGSRLTVL.

The chain couples TRBV14 to TRBJ2-7; 10 bases agree with TRBD1. V lost 4 bases and J lost 2; bases outside the gene matches: 5. Looked up from germline, CDR1 is SGHDN and CDR2 is FVKESK. This CDR3 has 15 residues. For the CDR3, the DNA is TGTGCCAGCAGCCTAGGGACAGGGGCCGCCTACGAGCAGTACTTC. Translated, it gives CASSLGTGAAYEQYF. Full variable domain (rest looked up from reference TRBV14 and TRBJ2-7): EAGVTQFPSHSVIEKGQTVTLRCDPISGHDNLYWYRRVMGKEIKFLLHFVKESKQDESGMPNNRFLAERTGGTYSTLKVQPAELEDSGVYFCASSLGTGAAYEQYFGPGTRLTVT.

This chain joins TRBV19 and TRBJ1-6; 7 positions match TRBD1. There are 16 residues in the CDR3. CDR1 LNHDA and CDR2 SQIVND come from the germline V gene (reference sequence). V lost 5 bases to trimming and J lost 0 bases; unmatched junction nucleotides: 4. The CDR3 reads CASSPRDSSYNSPLHF. The CDR3 DNA sequence: TGTGCCAGTAGTCCCCGGGACAGCTCCTATAATTCACCCCTCCACTTT.

The chain couples TRBV27 to TRBJ2-1; 8 nucleotides agree with TRBD1. CDR1 is MNHEY, CDR2 SMNVEV, per germline (reference sequence). This CDR3 is built from 15 residues. V was clipped by 6 bases and J by 4 bases; unmatched bases: 8. Written as DNA, the CDR3 is TGTGCCAGCAGCGCGCCGGGGACAGGATACAATGAGCAGTTCTTC. The encoded protein is CASSAPGTGYNEQFF.

The chain has TRBV4-1 and TRBJ2-5; 8 bases fit TRBD2. V gave up 5 bases and J gave up 5 bases; unmatched junction bases: 7. The CDR3 loop spans 14 amino acids. Germline CDR1 MGHRA, CDR2 YSYEKL. CDR3 amino acids: CASSSGGPLETQYF. The CDR3 nucleotides are TGCGCCAGCAGCTCGGGGGGGCCTTTGGAGACCCAGTACTTC.

The chain couples TRBV4-1 to TRBJ1-4; D perhaps matches TRBD1 (5 bases). Germline V gene sequence: CDR1 MGHRA, CDR2 YSYEKL. The CDR3 runs to 17 residues. V was clipped by 1 base and J by 3 bases, with 15 bases between them. Here the CDR3 DNA reads TGCGCCAGCAGCCAAGCGAGAGGGGAGGGGTCTAATGAAAAACTGTTTTTT. Its protein product is CASSQARGEGSNEKLFF.

This chain joins TRBV12-5 and TRBJ1-5; the D gene is possibly TRBD1 (6 bases). The CDR3 covers 15 residues. From germline, CDR1 is LGHNT and CDR2 FRNRAP. V gave up 10 bases and J gave up 3 bases, with 19 bases separating them. The CDR3 nucleotides read TGTGCTACCGCGCCCGGGGGGCGTTCCAATCAGCCCCAGCATTTT. Amino acid sequence: CATAPGGRSNQPQHF.